The 20 T cell receptor beta chains in this list originate from one sample, sequenced in a study of cytomegalovirus exposure and HLA in healthy donors. The PCR made use of 60 Vbeta and 13 Jbeta primers. Repertoires were generated with immunoSEQ multiplex PCR, while TCRdb's copy carries only in-frame clones and drops some. The sample shows 200,000 to 250,000 clones, more than 60% of them seen only once. Sequencing used PBMCs. The receptors derive from a woman in her twenties or thirties in good health and CMV-seronegative.

The V gene is TRBV5-5, the J gene TRBJ2-3; 15 bases match TRBD2. There are 17 residues in the CDR3. V dropped 4 bases and J dropped 4; count of bases not matched to a gene: 7. The germline V gene has CDR1 SGHKS and CDR2 YYEKEE (reference sequence). The CDR3 sequence is CASSHGLAGGQSDTQYF. The CDR3 DNA reads as TGTGCCAGCAGCCACGGACTAGCGGGAGGGCAATCAGATACGCAGTATTTT.

The gene calls are TRBV7-8 and TRBJ2-7, with D possibly TRBD2 on 6 matching bases. The V gene's germline CDR1 is SGHVS and CDR2 FQNEAQ. CDR3 length: 14 amino acids. V lost 5 bases and J lost 3, with 14 bases in between. The CDR3 coding sequence is TGTGCCAGCAGCATAACTACCGGGAGCTACGAGCAGTACTTC. Protein: CASSITTGSYEQYF.

The rearrangement uses TRBV27 and TRBJ2-1; 7 nucleotides match TRBD2. Germline loops: CDR1 MNHEY, CDR2 SMNVEV (reference sequence). The V segment lost 9 bases and the J segment 2 bases; nucleotides outside the gene matches: 7. The CDR3 is 14 residues long. The CDR3 sequence is CASAPGLPYNEQFF. DNA of the CDR3: TGTGCCAGTGCACCGGGACTACCCTACAATGAGCAGTTCTTC.

The gene calls are TRBV6-5 and TRBJ1-1; no clear D gene. Trimming removed 8 bases at V and 7 bases at J, with 14 bases between. The CDR3 extends over 12 amino acids. The germline V gene encodes CDR1 MNHEY and CDR2 SVGAGI. CDR3 region: CASGLRELEAFF. DNA for the CDR3: TGTGCCAGCGGGTTGAGGGAGCTTGAAGCTTTCTTT.

CDR3 nucleotides: TGTGCCAGCAGCTTGGCCGGACAGAGAGAGCAGTACTTC. It encodes CASSLAGQREQYF. J is TRBJ2-7 and V is TRBV5-6, with D possibly being TRBD1 (6 bases). CDR1 and CDR2 from the germline V gene are SGHDT and YYEEEE. The V and J ends lost 0 bases and 7 bases respectively, with 11 bases between them. The CDR3 has 13 residues.

The rearrangement links TRBV10-3 to TRBJ2-7, with TRBD2 matching over 9 bases. CDR1 ENHRY and CDR2 SYGVKD come from the germline V gene. CDR3 length equals 15 residues. V was pared by 4 bases and J by 3 bases, with 7 bases of the junction left unmatched. DNA of the CDR3: TGTGCCATCAGTGCGGCGAGGACTAGCGACTACGAGCAGTACTTC. This translates into CAISAARTSDYEQYF.

V is TRBV5-1 and J is TRBJ1-1; no firm D call. CDR3 length equals 13 residues. Germline lookup yields CDR1 SGHRS and CDR2 YFSETQ. Trimming took 4 bases from V and 4 from J, leaving 11 bases between them. For the CDR3, the DNA is TGCGCCAGCAGCCCTTATGTTAGCACTGAAGCTTTCTTT. Translation: CASSPYVSTEAFF.

The J gene is TRBJ2-2, the V gene TRBV4-1; the match to TRBD1 covers 9 bases. The V segment lost 4 bases and the J segment 4 bases; nucleotides outside the gene matches: 10. The V gene's germline CDR1 is MGHRA and CDR2 YSYEKL. This CDR3 contains 17 residues. The DNA for the CDR3 is TGCGCCAGCAGCCCCTTCTTTCGACAGGGGGGCACCGGGGAGCTGTTTTTT. It encodes CASSPFFRQGGTGELFF.

J is TRBJ2-7 and V is TRBV5-4; maybe TRBD1 (5 bases). Germline lookup yields CDR1 SGHNT and CDR2 YYREEE (reference sequence). The CDR3 covers 13 residues. Trimming shortened V by 5 bases and J by 3 bases, and 12 bases separated the two germline ends. CDR3 in amino acids: CASSQGESYEQYF. The CDR3 coding sequence is TGTGCCAGCAGTCAGGGCGAAAGCTACGAGCAGTACTTC.

The CDR3 DNA follows: TGTGCCAGCAGTCAGGAGGCGGCACAAGAGACCCAGTACTTC. Translated, it gives CASSQEAAQETQYF. V gene TRBV6-1 combines with J gene TRBJ2-5; the D gene is possibly TRBD2 (5 bases). Per the germline V gene, CDR1 is MNHNS and CDR2 is SASEGT. Trimming stripped 5 bases from V and 2 bases from J, with 12 bases between. This CDR3 is built from 14 residues.

As DNA, the CDR3 is TGTGCCAGCAGTTTAAGAGGGAGAGAAAAACTGTTTTTT. Protein product: CASSLRGREKLFF. This sequence joins TRBV27 and TRBJ1-4; D remains ambiguous. In germline, CDR1 is MNHEY, CDR2 SMNVEV (reference sequence). The ends were cut back, 2 bases at V and 8 bases at J, with 9 bases in the middle. The CDR3 sequence is 13 residues long.

This clone was seen only once. This chain uses TRBV27 with TRBJ2-3; TRBD2 agrees at 11 bases. The length of the CDR3 is 15 residues. The V segment lost 2 bases and the J segment 4 bases; nucleotides outside the gene matches: 2. Germline V gene data show CDR1 as MNHEY and CDR2 as SMNVEV (reference sequence). The CDR3 region has the DNA TGTGCCAGCAGTTTACTAGCGGGGGGTTCAGATACGCAGTATTTT. Protein sequence: CASSLLAGGSDTQYF.

V is TRBV4-2 and J is TRBJ2-5, with TRBD2 matching over 8 bases. The V gene end was trimmed by 4 bases and the J gene end by 5 bases; junction bases not matched to a gene: 12. The length of the CDR3 is 16 residues. The V gene's germline CDR1 is LGHNA and CDR2 YNFKEQ. CDR3 protein: CASSPGSGEIGETQYF. The CDR3 DNA reads as TGTGCCAGCAGCCCTGGTAGCGGGGAGATCGGGGAGACCCAGTACTTC.

The V call is TRBV6-4, the J call TRBJ1-2, with TRBD1 matching 7 bases. V lost 2 bases and J lost 0; bases outside the gene matches: 6. The germline V gene has CDR1 MRHNA and CDR2 SNTAGT. The CDR3 has 16 amino acids. CDR3 protein: CASSDIRRGPNYGYTF. The CDR3 DNA reads TGTGCCAGCAGTGACATAAGGAGGGGGCCTAACTATGGCTACACCTTC.

CDR3 bases: TGTGCCAGCAGTTCCGCGTCGGGACCGCTCAGGGGGCCCCAGCATTTT. Translating gives CASSSASGPLRGPQHF. The V gene is TRBV6-6, the J gene TRBJ1-5; D is perhaps TRBD1 (6 bases). V was shortened by 4 bases and J by 9 bases, with 22 bases between the two germline ends. Germline V gene sequence: CDR1 MNHNY, CDR2 SVGAGI (reference sequence). The CDR3 length is 16 residues.

This clone was counted a few times. V usage is TRBV5-6 and J usage is TRBJ1-1; TRBD1 matches 7 bases. Germline-derived CDR1 and CDR2 are SGHDT and YYEEEE. The CDR3 extends over 15 amino acids. The V segment lost 4 bases and the J segment 1 base; nucleotides outside the gene matches: 7. This CDR3 is CASSTWDRPNTEAFF. The CDR3 nucleotides read TGTGCCAGCAGCACCTGGGACAGACCGAACACTGAAGCTTTCTTT.

The rearrangement links TRBV18 to TRBJ2-1; TRBD2 might be the D (6 bases). Germline-derived CDR1 and CDR2 are KGHSH and LQKENI. Trimming shortened V by 1 base and J by 2 bases, and 18 bases separated the two germline ends. This CDR3 is 18 amino acids long. Here the CDR3 reads CASSPLSRGTYTYNEQFF. The CDR3 DNA follows: TGTGCCAGCTCACCACTATCACGGGGGACCTACACCTACAATGAGCAGTTCTTC.

Concerning this clone itself: Other DNA sequences in the same sample also yield this CDR3. V and J are TRBV7-2 and TRBJ2-5; 8 nucleotides line up with TRBD2. Trimming cost V 1 base and J 4 bases; bases outside gene matches: 5. CDR1 SGHTA and CDR2 FQGNSA come from the germline V gene. The CDR3 covers 15 residues. CDR3 DNA: TGTGCCAGCAGCTTAGACGGGGGGGGAAGAGAGACCCAGTACTTC. Protein sequence: CASSLDGGGRETQYF.

This chain connects TRBV10-3 to TRBJ2-7; 7 nucleotides agree with TRBD1. The CDR3 spans 15 residues. Germline V gives CDR1 ENHRY, CDR2 SYGVKD. V shed 4 bases, J shed 2 bases, and the junction held 8 bases outside the gene matches. CDR3 residues: CAISGTGTEAYEQYF. CDR3 nucleotide sequence: TGTGCCATCAGTGGAACCGGGACAGAAGCCTACGAGCAGTACTTC.

The chain uses TRBV6-1 and TRBJ2-2, with 10 bases identical to TRBD1. CDR3 size: 15 residues. The junction had 4 bases not matched to a gene; V was cut back by 6 bases and J by 3 bases. The germline V gene has CDR1 MNHNS and CDR2 SASEGT. The CDR3 here is CASRRQGADTGELFF. The CDR3 DNA sequence: TGTGCCAGCAGGAGACAGGGGGCGGACACCGGGGAGCTGTTTTTT.